This T cell receptor beta chain was documented in a study of T cell responses to AZD1222 COVID-19 vaccine. Study findings and constraints: Donors were chiefly white British, with a greater number of females, and clonal diversity was perhaps underestimated.

To note about this clone: No antigen is known for it.

Method: immunoSEQ multiplex PCR; TCRdb's copy keeps in-frame clones and lacks some. The sample carries about 120,000 clones, approximately 92% recorded once. The germline CDR1 and CDR2 sequences are SEHNR and FQNEAQ (reference sequence). The CDR3 is 16 amino acids. With 3 bases removed from V and 7 bases from J, the gap between germline ends came to 19 bases. The sequencing used peripheral blood, collected 28 days after the second AZD1222 dose. This receptor was taken from an adult who received the AZD1222 COVID-19 vaccine. This rearrangement joins TRBV7-9 to TRBJ2-1, with D possibly being TRBD1 or TRBD2 (5 bases each). In DNA form, the CDR3 reads TGTGCCAGCAGCTTTAGCCCGGGACCCTTTCGTAATGAGCAGTTCTTC. Translated, it gives CASSFSPGPFRNEQFF.